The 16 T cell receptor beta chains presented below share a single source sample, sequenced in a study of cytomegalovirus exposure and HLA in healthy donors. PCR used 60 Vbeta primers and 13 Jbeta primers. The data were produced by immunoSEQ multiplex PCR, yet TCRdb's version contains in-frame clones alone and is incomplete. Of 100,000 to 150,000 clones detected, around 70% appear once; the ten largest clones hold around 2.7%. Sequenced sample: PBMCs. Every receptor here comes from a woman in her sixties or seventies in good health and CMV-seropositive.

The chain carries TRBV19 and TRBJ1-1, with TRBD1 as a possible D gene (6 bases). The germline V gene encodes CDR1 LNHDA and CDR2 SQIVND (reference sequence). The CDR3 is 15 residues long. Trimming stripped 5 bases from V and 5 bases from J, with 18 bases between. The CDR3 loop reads CASSPSGGAWTEAFF. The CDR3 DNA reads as TGTGCCAGTAGTCCATCCGGGGGGGCATGGACTGAAGCTTTCTTT.

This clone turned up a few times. The CDR3 nucleotides read TGTGCCAGCAGCCCTGACAGAGGTGCTTTCTTT. Residues: CASSPDRGAFF. This rearrangement joins TRBV7-2 to TRBJ1-1; TRBD1 might be the D (5 bases). The CDR3 is 11 residues long. V lost 5 bases and J lost 11, with 12 bases in between. CDR1 is SGHTA and CDR2 is FQGNSA in the germline V gene.

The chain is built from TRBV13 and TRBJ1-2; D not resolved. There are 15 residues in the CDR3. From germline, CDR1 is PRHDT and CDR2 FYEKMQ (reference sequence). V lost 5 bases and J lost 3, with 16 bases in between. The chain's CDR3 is CASSQGARPDYGYTF. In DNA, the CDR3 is TGTGCCAGCAGCCAAGGAGCAAGACCTGACTATGGCTACACCTTC.

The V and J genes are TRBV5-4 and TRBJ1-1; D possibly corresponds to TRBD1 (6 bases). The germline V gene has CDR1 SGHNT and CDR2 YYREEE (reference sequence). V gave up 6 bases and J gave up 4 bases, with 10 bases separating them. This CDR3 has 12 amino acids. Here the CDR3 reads CASTTGSTEAFF. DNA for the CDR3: TGTGCCAGCACAACAGGGTCCACTGAAGCTTTCTTT. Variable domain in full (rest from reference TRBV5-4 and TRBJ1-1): ETGVTQSPTHLIKTRGQQVTLRCSSQSGHNTVSWYQQALGQGPQFIFQYYREEENGRGNFPPRFSGLQFPNYSSELNVNALELDDSALYLCASTTGSTEAFFGQGTRLTVV.

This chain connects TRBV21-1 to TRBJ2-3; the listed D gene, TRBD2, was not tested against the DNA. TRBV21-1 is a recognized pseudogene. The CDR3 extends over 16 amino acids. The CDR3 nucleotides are TGTGCCAGCAGCAAAGGGCGGCTTCTTAGCACAGATACGCAGTATTTT. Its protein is CASSKGRLLSTDTQYF.

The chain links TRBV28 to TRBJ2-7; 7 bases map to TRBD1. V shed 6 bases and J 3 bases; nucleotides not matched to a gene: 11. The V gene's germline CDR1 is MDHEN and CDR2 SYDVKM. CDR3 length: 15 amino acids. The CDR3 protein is CASRLAHSGGYEQYF. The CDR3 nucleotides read TGTGCCAGCAGACTGGCCCATTCAGGGGGCTACGAGCAGTACTTC.

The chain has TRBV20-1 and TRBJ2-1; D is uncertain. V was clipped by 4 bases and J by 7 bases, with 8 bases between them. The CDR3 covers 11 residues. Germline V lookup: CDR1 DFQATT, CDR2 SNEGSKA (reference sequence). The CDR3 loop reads CSAIQMNEQFF. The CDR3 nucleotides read TGCAGTGCTATTCAGATGAATGAGCAGTTCTTC.

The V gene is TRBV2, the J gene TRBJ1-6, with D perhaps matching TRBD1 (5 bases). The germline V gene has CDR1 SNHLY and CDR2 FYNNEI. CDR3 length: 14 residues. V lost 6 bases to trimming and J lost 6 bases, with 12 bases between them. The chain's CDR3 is CASRIRQTNSPLHF. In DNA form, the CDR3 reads TGTGCCAGCAGGATTAGACAGACTAATTCACCCCTCCACTTT.

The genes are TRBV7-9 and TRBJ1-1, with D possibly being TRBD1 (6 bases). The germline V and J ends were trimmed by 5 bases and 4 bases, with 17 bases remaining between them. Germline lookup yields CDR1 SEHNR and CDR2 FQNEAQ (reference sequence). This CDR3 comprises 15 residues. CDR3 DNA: TGTGCCAGCAGCCATCCACAGGGAATGATCACTGAAGCTTTCTTT. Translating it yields CASSHPQGMITEAFF.

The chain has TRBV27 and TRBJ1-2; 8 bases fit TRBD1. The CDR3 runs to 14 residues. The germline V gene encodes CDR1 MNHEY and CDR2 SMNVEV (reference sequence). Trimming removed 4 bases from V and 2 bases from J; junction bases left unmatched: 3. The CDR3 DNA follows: TGTGCCAGCAGTTCCGGGACAGGAAACTATGGCTACACCTTC. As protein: CASSSGTGNYGYTF.

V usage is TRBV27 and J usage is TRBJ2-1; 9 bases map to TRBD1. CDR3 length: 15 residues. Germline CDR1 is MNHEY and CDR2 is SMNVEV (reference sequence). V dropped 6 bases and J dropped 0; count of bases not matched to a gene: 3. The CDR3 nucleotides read TGTGCCAGCAGCCCGACAGGGGGCTCCTACAATGAGCAGTTCTTC. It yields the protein CASSPTGGSYNEQFF.

The CDR3 loop is CASGDSPYSNQPQHF. As DNA, the CDR3 is TGTGCCAGCGGGGACAGTCCCTATAGCAATCAGCCCCAGCATTTT. The chain carries TRBV5-8 and TRBJ1-5; 7 nucleotides align to TRBD1. This CDR3 is 15 amino acids long. The trim removed 7 bases at V and 0 bases at J, leaving 7 bases unmatched. Per germline, CDR1 SGHTS and CDR2 YDEGEE.

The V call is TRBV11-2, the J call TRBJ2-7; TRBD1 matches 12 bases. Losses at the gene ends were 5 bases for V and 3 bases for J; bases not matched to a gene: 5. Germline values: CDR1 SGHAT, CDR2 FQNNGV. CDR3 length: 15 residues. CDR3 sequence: CASSQGQGANYEQYF. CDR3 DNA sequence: TGTGCCAGCAGCCAGGGACAGGGGGCGAACTACGAGCAGTACTTC.

The CDR3 region has the DNA TGTGCCAGCAGCGACGGACAGGGGTTGTACACTGAAGCTTTCTTT. Protein: CASSDGQGLYTEAFF. The chain is built from TRBV7-9 and TRBJ1-1, with 9 bases lining up with TRBD1. The CDR3 has 15 amino acids. V lost 5 bases and J lost 3; bases outside the gene matches: 7. The germline V gene has CDR1 SEHNR and CDR2 FQNEAQ (reference sequence).

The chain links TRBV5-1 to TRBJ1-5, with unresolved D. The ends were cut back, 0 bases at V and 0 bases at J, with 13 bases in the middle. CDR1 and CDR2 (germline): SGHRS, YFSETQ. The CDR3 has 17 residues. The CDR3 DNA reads TGCGCCAGCAGCTTGGAATTCCCCAGGAATAGCAATCAGCCCCAGCATTTT. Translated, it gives CASSLEFPRNSNQPQHF.

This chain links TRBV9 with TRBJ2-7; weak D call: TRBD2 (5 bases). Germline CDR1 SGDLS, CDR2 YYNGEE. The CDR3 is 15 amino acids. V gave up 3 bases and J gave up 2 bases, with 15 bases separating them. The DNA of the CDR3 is TGTGCCAGCAGCGCACAACCGGGGTCTCCCTACGAGCAGTACTTC. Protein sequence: CASSAQPGSPYEQYF.